This TCR beta chain comes out of a study of human T cells and chemical hapten exposure. Study-level background: All patients underwent weekly scalp dosing with diphenylcyclopropenone for the full roughly 25-week study.

As to time point: patch test 1, 2 weeks after DPC sensitization. Treatment given: therapeutic diphenylcyclopropenone sensitization with weekly scalp DPC. The germline CDR1 and CDR2 sequences are DFQATT and SNEGSKA (reference sequence). The V end lost 3 bases, the J end lost 0 bases, and 12 bases lay between the germline ends. The CDR3 loop spans 14 amino acids. TCRdb redid the calling of the RACE reads with MiXCR, one entry per CDR3 protein. The sample contains 84,000 or so distinct CDR3 sequences, more than 9% of which appear only once. The material was whole blood, obtained in connection with sensitization to the hapten diphenylcyclopropenone (DPC). The TCR sequence derives from a man in his forties with alopecia areata. Some clones in this sample may be carry-over from other donors' samples. The chain employs TRBV20-1 and TRBJ2-7, with a weak D call TRBD2 (6 bases). As DNA, the CDR3 is TGCAGTGCTAGTATCGGGAGAGACTCCTACGAGCAGTACTTC. Translating gives CSASIGRDSYEQYF.